These 32 T cell receptor beta chains originate from one sample sequenced in a study of spatial heterogeneity in lung cancer. From the 5' RACE reads, TCRdb called clonotypes with MiXCR, one entry per CDR3 protein. The sample includes some 36,000 distinct CDR3 sequences, approximately 7.5% seen only once; the top ten take 9.4%. Time point meaning: blood at routine non-recurrence follow-up after resection. Sequencing was performed on PBMCs, taken at follow-up. These receptors originate from a male donor with early-stage non-small cell lung cancer.

The rearrangement uses TRBV20-1 and TRBJ1-2, with D hard to call. Germline assignment: CDR1 DFQATT and CDR2 SNEGSKA (reference sequence). The length of the CDR3 is 12 residues. The V and J ends lost 6 bases and 0 bases respectively, with 8 bases between them. The CDR3 loop is CSANNPNYGYTF. The CDR3 nucleotides are TGCAGTGCCAACAATCCTAACTATGGCTACACCTTC.

The sample holds many counts of this clonotype. This chain links TRBV11-1 with TRBJ2-5; tentatively, D is TRBD2 (5 bases). Deletions cut 4 bases from V and 3 bases from J, with 18 bases between. The germline V gene has CDR1 SGHAT and CDR2 FQDESV (reference sequence). This CDR3 comprises 16 residues. CDR3 loop: CASSSSLASEEETQYF. The CDR3 nucleotides read TGTGCCAGCAGCTCCAGCCTAGCCTCCGAAGAAGAGACCCAGTACTTC.

This clonotype showed up just a few times. The chain is built from TRBV19 and TRBJ2-2, with 7 bases identical to TRBD2. Germline CDR1 reads LNHDA; CDR2 reads SQIVND (reference sequence). The V segment lost 3 bases and the J segment 3 bases; nucleotides outside the gene matches: 10. The CDR3 contains 17 residues. Here the CDR3 reads CASSILLAGRDTGELFF. DNA for the CDR3: TGTGCCAGTAGTATTCTACTTGCAGGGAGGGACACCGGGGAGCTGTTTTTT.

This clonotype occurred many times. This chain uses TRBV29-1 with TRBJ2-1; D gene uncertain. With 4 bases removed from V and 0 bases from J, the gap between germline ends came to 4 bases. CDR3 length: 12 residues. The germline V gene has CDR1 SQVTM and CDR2 ANQGSEA. The CDR3 protein is CSVGSSYNEQFF. The CDR3 coding sequence is TGCAGCGTTGGAAGCTCCTACAATGAGCAGTTCTTC.

This clonotype was seen at least ten times. The chain joins TRBV12-3 or TRBV12-4 to TRBJ2-3; D is possibly TRBD2 (6 bases). This CDR3 spans 16 amino acids. Trimming removed 4 bases from V and 2 bases from J, with 16 bases in between. The CDR3 bases are TGTGCCAGCAGTTCGGGCGGGGCGCGCTCCACAGATACGCAGTATTTT. Protein: CASSSGGARSTDTQYF.

This clonotype occurred many times. This sequence joins TRBV6-1 and TRBJ1-1, with TRBD1 matching 7 bases. This CDR3 is built from 14 residues. CDR1 is MNHNS and CDR2 is SASEGT in the germline V gene. V shed 7 bases and J 1 base; nucleotides not matched to a gene: 6. CDR3 protein: CASTDRQGNTEAFF. The CDR3 bases are TGTGCCAGCACCGACCGACAGGGGAACACTGAAGCTTTCTTT.

V gene TRBV12-3 or TRBV12-4 combines with J gene TRBJ2-1, with D possibly TRBD2 on 6 matching bases. CDR3 length equals 18 residues. V lost 5 bases and J lost 5, with 25 bases in between. The CDR3 DNA reads as TGTGCCAGCAGTACACCCCCAGCGGGCAGCTTTATTAACAATGAGCAGTTCTTC. It translates to CASSTPPAGSFINNEQFF.

J is TRBJ2-7 and V is TRBV3-1, with D unresolved. Deletions cut 3 bases from V and 6 bases from J, with 9 bases between. Per germline, CDR1 LGHDT and CDR2 YNNKEL (reference sequence). The CDR3 spans 12 residues. The CDR3 DNA reads as TGTGCCAGCAGCCAGGAAGATTCCGAGCAGTACTTC. It specifies CASSQEDSEQYF.

This clonotype was picked up a small number of times. The rearrangement uses TRBV25-1 and TRBJ2-5, with 11 bases lining up with TRBD2. The CDR3 is made up of 18 amino acids. V was clipped by 3 bases and J by 5 bases; unmatched bases: 14. Germline V gives CDR1 MGHDK, CDR2 SYGVNS. The CDR3 DNA reads TGTGCCAGCAGTGATTCCGCCCCATCGACTAGCGGGGCGGAGACCCAGTACTTC. It is translated as CASSDSAPSTSGAETQYF.

This clonotype was counted ten times or more. V is TRBV5-1 and J is TRBJ2-5; 8 bases map to TRBD1. The CDR3 contains 14 residues. Germline CDR1 is SGHRS and CDR2 is YFSETQ. Trimming at V came to 0 bases and at J to 6 bases, leaving 4 bases not matched to a gene. The CDR3 DNA sequence: TGCGCCAGCAGCTTGGTGGGACAGGACAAGACCCAGTACTTC. Protein sequence: CASSLVGQDKTQYF.

The chain carries TRBV6-5 and TRBJ2-1; the D gene is possibly TRBD1 (6 bases). Germline values: CDR1 MNHEY, CDR2 SVGAGI. The CDR3 spans 13 residues. Trimming pared 6 bases from V and 9 bases from J, leaving 15 bases between. The CDR3 DNA reads TGTGCCAGCAGGAGGGAAGGGGGAACTGAGCAGTTCTTC. Amino acids: CASRREGGTEQFF.

This clonotype came up many times. This chain links TRBV28 with TRBJ1-5; tentatively, D is TRBD1 (5 bases). V was clipped by 6 bases and J by 4 bases, with 13 bases between them. The CDR3 has 14 amino acids. Germline V gene lookup returns CDR1 MDHEN and CDR2 SYDVKM. This CDR3 is CASRQTGFNQPQHF. CDR3 DNA sequence: TGTGCCAGCAGACAAACAGGTTTTAATCAGCCCCAGCATTTT. The whole variable domain, filled in from reference TRBV28 and TRBJ1-5, reads DVKVTQSSRYLVKRTGEKVFLECVQDMDHENMFWYRQDPGLGLRLIYFSYDVKMKEKGDIPEGYSVSREKKERFSLILESASTNQTSMYLCASRQTGFNQPQHFGDGTRLSIL.

This clonotype was observed at least ten times. The chain employs TRBV19 and TRBJ2-7; 8 bases are shared with TRBD1. CDR3 length: 15 residues. Unmatched junction bases numbered 8, after V lost 5 bases and J lost 2 bases. Germline lookup yields CDR1 LNHDA and CDR2 SQIVND (reference sequence). CDR3 protein: CASSPGGDRTYEQYF. As DNA, the CDR3 is TGTGCCAGTAGTCCCGGAGGGGACAGGACCTACGAGCAGTACTTC.

This clonotype was counted ten times or more. The chain is built from TRBV20-1 and TRBJ2-7, with TRBD1 matching over 7 bases. Germline V gives CDR1 DFQATT, CDR2 SNEGSKA (reference sequence). The J segment lost 2 bases and the V segment lost 3 bases, leaving 4 bases of the junction unmatched. CDR3 length: 13 amino acids. CDR3 bases: TGCAGTGCTAGCGAAGACAGGGCCTACGAGCAGTACTTC. This encodes CSASEDRAYEQYF.

Ten or more counts support this clonotype. This rearrangement joins TRBV29-1 to TRBJ2-7, with D perhaps matching TRBD2 (5 bases). Germline V gene data show CDR1 as SQVTM and CDR2 as ANQGSEA. Trimming left V 3 bases short and J 2 bases short, with 11 bases between. The CDR3 spans 13 residues. In DNA, the CDR3 is TGCAGCGTTGAGGGAATCGGGACCTACGAGCAGTACTTC. The encoded protein is CSVEGIGTYEQYF.

This clonotype has a count of ten or more. The rearrangement uses TRBV3-1 and TRBJ2-7, with D unresolved. This CDR3 contains 12 residues. V lost 5 bases and J 4 bases, leaving 9 bases between the germline ends. CDR1 and CDR2 (germline): LGHDT, YNNKEL (reference sequence). The DNA of the CDR3 is TGTGCCAGCAGCTCCGAGCTATACGAGCAGTACTTC. It specifies CASSSELYEQYF.

This clonotype has at least ten counts. The chain recombines TRBV20-1 with TRBJ2-7, with 15 nucleotides matching TRBD2. Unmatched junction bases numbered 4, after V lost 6 bases and J lost 4 bases. CDR1 is DFQATT and CDR2 is SNEGSKA in the germline V gene (reference sequence). CDR3 length equals 14 residues. Written as DNA, the CDR3 is TGCAGTGCCAGGACTAGCGGGGGGGATTACGAGCAGTACTTC. Translation: CSARTSGGDYEQYF.

This clonotype was seen at least ten times. This sequence joins TRBV30 and TRBJ2-7; possibly TRBD1 for D (6 bases). Per germline, CDR1 GTSNPN and CDR2 SVGIG (reference sequence). The CDR3 totals 17 residues. Trimming left V 0 bases short and J 0 bases short, with 18 bases between. The CDR3 region is CAWSVESTAGASYEQYF. In DNA, the CDR3 is TGTGCCTGGAGTGTAGAATCTACCGCAGGGGCCTCCTACGAGCAGTACTTC.

This clonotype was detected ten times or more. The chain links TRBV19 to TRBJ2-2; 8 nucleotides match TRBD1. The CDR3 loop spans 17 amino acids. V dropped 4 bases and J dropped 1; count of bases not matched to a gene: 8. Looked up from germline, CDR1 is LNHDA and CDR2 is SQIVND (reference sequence). The CDR3 DNA is TGTGCCAGTAGTACCGGTCCCGGGACAGGGAACACCGGGGAGCTGTTTTTT. Residues: CASSTGPGTGNTGELFF.

This clonotype was observed at least ten times. The gene calls are TRBV2 and TRBJ1-4, with TRBD1 matching over 7 bases. With V trimmed by 5 bases and J by 6 bases, 6 bases remained unmatched. The CDR3 covers 14 residues. The germline CDR1 and CDR2 sequences are SNHLY and FYNNEI. The CDR3 region has the DNA TGTGCCAGCAGTACCCGGGACAGCGATGAAAAACTGTTTTTT. Its translation is CASSTRDSDEKLFF.

The chain carries TRBV30 and TRBJ1-6; D unresolved. V lost 1 base, J lost 6 bases, and 7 bases lay in between. The CDR3 sequence is 13 residues long. CDR1 is GTSNPN, CDR2 SVGIG, per germline (reference sequence). The CDR3 sequence: CAWSADGNSPLHF. Here the CDR3 DNA reads TGTGCCTGGAGTGCAGACGGTAATTCACCCCTCCACTTT.

This clonotype has ten or more counts. The chain couples TRBV7-9 to TRBJ2-7, with TRBD1 identical over 10 bases. With V trimmed by 0 bases and J by 2 bases, 1 base remained unmatched. Germline assignment: CDR1 SEHNR and CDR2 FQNEAQ (reference sequence). This CDR3 spans 15 amino acids. The chain's CDR3 is CASSLAGTGAYEQYF. The CDR3 DNA follows: TGTGCCAGCAGCTTAGCAGGGACAGGGGCCTACGAGCAGTACTTC.

This clonotype has at least ten counts. The chain recombines TRBV20-1 with TRBJ1-5; 9 bases are a match to TRBD1. CDR3 length: 16 residues. The germline V gene has CDR1 DFQATT and CDR2 SNEGSKA (reference sequence). Losses at the gene ends were 0 bases for V and 6 bases for J; bases not matched to a gene: 9. CDR3 bases: TGCAGTGCTAGAGATATCGACAGGGGGTTCGGTCAGCCCCAGCATTTT. Protein sequence: CSARDIDRGFGQPQHF.

This clonotype has at least ten counts. The chain carries TRBV5-1 and TRBJ2-3; D gene unclear. Germline values: CDR1 SGHRS, CDR2 YFSETQ. This CDR3 has 14 amino acids. Trimming pared 4 bases from V and 6 bases from J, leaving 15 bases between. The CDR3 DNA reads TGCGCCAGCAGCACGCCCAACGTTGGGGATACGCAGTATTTT. This codes for CASSTPNVGDTQYF.

This clonotype was counted a few times. This chain joins TRBV11-2 and TRBJ2-3, with D possibly being TRBD1 (6 bases). Germline V lookup: CDR1 SGHAT, CDR2 FQNNGV. Trimming took off 2 bases at V and 3 bases at J, with 15 bases between the two ends. The CDR3 totals 16 residues. The CDR3, as DNA: TGTGCCAGCAGCTTACAGGGGTCGGGTCGAACAGATACGCAGTATTTT. This gives the protein CASSLQGSGRTDTQYF. Complete variable domain (other parts from reference TRBV11-2 and TRBJ2-3): EAGVAQSPRYKIIEKRQSVAFWCNPISGHATLYWYQQILGQGPKLLIQFQNNGVVDDSQLPKDRFSAERLKGVDSTLKIQPAKLEDSAVYLCASSLQGSGRTDTQYFGPGTRLTVL.

The chain recombines TRBV7-2 with TRBJ2-7; D may be TRBD1 or TRBD2 (5 bases each). Germline assignment: CDR1 SGHTA and CDR2 FQGNSA. Trimming removed 3 bases from V and 0 bases from J, with 15 bases in between. CDR3 length: 16 residues. The CDR3 DNA reads TGTGCCAGCAGCTTGGGGTACCGGGACGACTCCTACGAGCAGTACTTC. Amino acids: CASSLGYRDDSYEQYF. The full variable domain, its missing parts supplied by reference TRBV7-2 and TRBJ2-7, is GAGVSQSPSNKVTEKGKDVELRCDPISGHTALYWYRQSLGQGLEFLIYFQGNSAPDKSGLPSDRFSAERTGGSVSTLTIQRTQQEDSAVYLCASSLGYRDDSYEQYFGPGTRLTVT.

In regard to this clonotype: This could be a read error, since a much larger clone is one nucleotide away. The chain couples TRBV6-5 to TRBJ1-1, with D unresolved. CDR1 is MNHEY and CDR2 is SVGAGI in the germline V gene. This CDR3 has 14 residues. The CDR3 DNA follows: TGTGCCAGCAGTTCCCGGACGGGGAACACTGAAGTTTTCTTT. Amino acids: CASSSRTGNTEVFF.

This clonotype was counted only a few times. The CDR3 DNA follows: TGTGCCAGCAGCTACGCCTTAACTGAAGCTTTCTTT. This codes for CASSYALTEAFF. The gene calls are TRBV3-1 and TRBJ1-1; D is unresolved. The V gene's germline CDR1 is LGHDT and CDR2 YNNKEL (reference sequence). The V end was cut by 5 bases, the J end by 5 bases, with 9 bases between. The CDR3 has 12 amino acids. Full variable domain (missing parts from reference TRBV3-1 and TRBJ1-1): DTAVSQTPKYLVTQMGNDKSIKCEQNLGHDTMYWYKQDSKKFLKIMFSYNNKELIINETVPNRFSPKSPDKAHLNLHINSLELGDSAVYFCASSYALTEAFFGQGTRLTVV.

This clonotype was counted many times. The V gene is TRBV6-2 or TRBV6-3, the J gene TRBJ2-5, with D possibly TRBD1 on 6 matching bases. CDR1 is MNHEY, CDR2 SVGEGT, per germline. The CDR3 has 17 residues. Trimming removed 7 bases at V and 4 bases at J, with 25 bases between. Here the CDR3 reads CASNPPGHPSLIETQYF. The CDR3 bases are TGTGCCAGCAACCCACCGGGACACCCCTCGCTGATAGAGACCCAGTACTTC.

This clonotype was detected many times. V is TRBV9 and J is TRBJ2-2, with D tentatively TRBD1 (5 bases). The CDR3 covers 16 residues. Germline CDR1 and CDR2: SGDLS and YYNGEE. V was clipped by 0 bases and J by 3 bases, with 12 bases between them. CDR3 loop: CASSVGAGLDTGELFF. The CDR3 DNA follows: TGTGCCAGCAGCGTAGGCGCAGGGTTAGACACCGGGGAGCTGTTTTTT.

This clonotype came up many times. The chain joins TRBV6-1 to TRBJ1-1, with a possible D match to TRBD1 (5 bases). Germline V gene lookup returns CDR1 MNHNS and CDR2 SASEGT. The V end lost 6 bases, the J end lost 1 base, and 15 bases lay between the germline ends. This CDR3 region has 15 residues. CDR3 amino acids: CASSKNWGTNTEAFF. The CDR3 bases are TGTGCCAGCAGCAAAAATTGGGGGACGAACACTGAAGCTTTCTTT.

This clonotype appeared many times. The chain is built from TRBV5-6 and TRBJ2-1; either TRBD1 or TRBD2 may fit D (6 bases each). The V and J ends lost 0 bases and 3 bases respectively, with 10 bases between them. The germline V gene encodes CDR1 SGHDT and CDR2 YYEEEE. The CDR3 spans 15 residues. The CDR3 sequence: CASSLAGAIYNEQFF. CDR3 DNA: TGTGCCAGCAGCTTGGCGGGGGCGATCTACAATGAGCAGTTCTTC.